The 30 T cell receptor beta chains in this list originate from one sample, sequenced in a study of blood T cell repertoires in COVID-19 (dated by TCRdb to the early 2020s). The library was built by means of the immunoSEQ multiplex PCR assay. Here the immuneACCESS table is served through TCRdb, limited to in-frame sequences with V and J called. Missing clones are a known gap in these copies; in checked studies unresolved V genes cover under half, and the rest lacks a known reason. The sample records some 200,000 clones, around 81% of which are singletons. More than 8.5% of the sample lies in the top ten. Sequencing was performed on PBMCs or T cells enriched from blood (not recorded which). These receptors were collected from a woman between 45 and 60 years old with acute COVID-19.

The gene calls are TRBV12-3 or TRBV12-4 and TRBJ1-6; 7 bases match TRBD1. This CDR3 has 13 amino acids. V lost 5 bases to trimming and J lost 10 bases; unmatched junction nucleotides: 5. CDR3 amino acids: CASSRQGGSPLHF. Here the CDR3 DNA reads TGTGCCAGCAGTAGACAGGGTGGGTCACCCCTCCACTTT.

The J gene is TRBJ2-3, the V gene TRBV18; D unclear. Germline-derived CDR1 and CDR2 are KGHSH and LQKENI. There are 16 residues in the CDR3. Trimming took 3 bases from V and 0 from J, leaving 13 bases between them. DNA for the CDR3: TGTGCCAGCTCACCTTTTGAGCTGCCTAGCACAGATACGCAGTATTTT. Encoded protein: CASSPFELPSTDTQYF.

This clone was seen a single time. The rearrangement uses TRBV12-3 or TRBV12-4 and TRBJ2-1; weak D call: TRBD2 (7 bases). V lost 5 bases to trimming and J lost 10 bases, with 15 bases between them. The CDR3 has 13 residues. The CDR3 loop reads CASSPPGGGEQFF. The CDR3 nucleotides are TGTGCCAGCAGTCCCCCGGGGGGCGGCGAGCAGTTCTTC.

This clone was detected only a few times. The CDR3 is CASSGQGTPEAFF. In DNA, the CDR3 is TGTGCCAGCTCGGGACAGGGTACCCCTGAAGCTTTCTTT. The chain joins TRBV10-3 to TRBJ1-1; 9 bases align to TRBD1. J was trimmed by 6 bases and V by 10 bases; bases with no gene match: 9. The V gene's germline CDR1 is ENHRY and CDR2 SYGVKD. This CDR3 has 13 residues.

The chain combines TRBV6-6 with TRBJ1-6, with 9 bases that match TRBD1. Per germline, CDR1 MNHNY and CDR2 SVGAGI (reference sequence). The CDR3 has 19 residues. The V segment lost 5 bases and the J segment 4 bases; nucleotides outside the gene matches: 15. Here the CDR3 DNA reads TGTGCCAGCAGTCTTCGGGGACAGGGTCTTGAGGGTTATAATTCACCCCTCCACTTT. Its protein is CASSLRGQGLEGYNSPLHF.

V and J are TRBV28 and TRBJ2-3; 7 bases fit TRBD1. This CDR3 contains 15 residues. Trimming took 3 bases from V and 4 from J; bases not matched to a gene: 7. Germline V gene lookup returns CDR1 MDHEN and CDR2 SYDVKM. CDR3 nucleotides: TGTGCCAGCAGTTTCTCGACAGGGCGTGCAGATACGCAGTATTTT. It translates to CASSFSTGRADTQYF.

The genes are TRBV28 and TRBJ2-5; D perhaps matches TRBD1 (7 bases). Trimming stripped 5 bases from V and 5 bases from J, with 21 bases between. Germline CDR1 reads MDHEN; CDR2 reads SYDVKM. The CDR3 covers 16 residues. CDR3 in amino acids: CASSPRIQGRRETQYF. The CDR3, as DNA: TGTGCCAGCAGTCCCCGGATACAGGGGAGGAGGGAGACCCAGTACTTC.

V gene TRBV18 combines with J gene TRBJ2-3; the match to TRBD2 covers 9 bases. Germline loops: CDR1 KGHSH, CDR2 LQKENI. The length of the CDR3 is 15 residues. V trimming: 6 bases; J trimming: 7 bases; junction bases outside the gene matches: 11. The CDR3 loop reads CASSPSSGEAHTQYF. Here the CDR3 DNA reads TGTGCCAGCTCCCCGTCTAGCGGGGAGGCTCATACGCAGTATTTT.

The rearrangement links TRBV19 to TRBJ1-5, with D maybe TRBD1 (5 bases). The CDR3 covers 15 residues. With 4 bases removed from V and 2 bases from J, the gap between germline ends came to 12 bases. Germline V lookup: CDR1 LNHDA, CDR2 SQIVND (reference sequence). CDR3 loop: CASSNRGGGNQPQHF. CDR3 coding DNA: TGTGCCAGTAGTAATCGGGGAGGGGGCAATCAGCCCCAGCATTTT.

The gene calls are TRBV4-3 and TRBJ2-3, with D tentatively TRBD2 (6 bases). This CDR3 region has 15 residues. Germline-derived CDR1 and CDR2 are LGHNA and YSLEER. V was trimmed by 1 base and J by 0 bases, leaving 8 bases between them. In nucleotides, the CDR3 is TGCGCCAGCAGCCAAGGGAGGGCTAGCACAGATACGCAGTATTTT. This codes for CASSQGRASTDTQYF.

The chain has TRBV9 and TRBJ2-1; the match to TRBD2 covers 10 bases. V shed 4 bases, J shed 8 bases, and the junction held 6 bases outside the gene matches. The CDR3 loop spans 14 amino acids. The V gene's germline CDR1 is SGDLS and CDR2 YYNGEE. Here the CDR3 DNA reads TGTGCCAGCAGCCTGACTAGCGGGCGTGATGAGCAGTTCTTC. Residues: CASSLTSGRDEQFF. Supplemented by reference TRBV9 and TRBJ2-1, the full variable domain reads DSGVTQTPKHLITATGQRVTLRCSPRSGDLSVYWYQQSLDQGLQFLIQYYNGEERAKGNILERFSAQQFPDLHSELNLSSLELGDSALYFCASSLTSGRDEQFFGPGTRLTVL.

The chain joins TRBV4-2 to TRBJ2-4, with D possibly matching TRBD2 (6 bases). Deletions cut 1 base from V and 8 bases from J, with 12 bases between. The CDR3 length is 14 residues. The germline V gene encodes CDR1 LGHNA and CDR2 YNFKEQ. In DNA, the CDR3 is TGTGCCAGCAGCCAAGCAGGGACTCAAGACATTCAGTACTTC. Translating gives CASSQAGTQDIQYF.

The V gene is TRBV28, the J gene TRBJ2-1; 8 nucleotides align to TRBD2. V lost 6 bases and J lost 9; bases outside the gene matches: 7. There are 13 residues in the CDR3. CDR1 MDHEN and CDR2 SYDVKM come from the germline V gene. Written as DNA, the CDR3 is TGTGCCAGCAGCCCCGGGGGGGGAAGTGAGCAGTTCTTC. This codes for CASSPGGGSEQFF.

The CDR3: CASSVLSSVNEQFF. As DNA, the CDR3 is TGTGCCAGCAGCGTATTAAGTTCGGTGAATGAGCAGTTCTTC. This sequence joins TRBV9 and TRBJ2-1, with D unclear. Germline-derived CDR1 and CDR2 are SGDLS and YYNGEE. The CDR3 has 14 amino acids. Deletions cut 1 base from V and 7 bases from J, with 12 bases between.

The chain recombines TRBV4-3 with TRBJ2-1, with D perhaps matching TRBD1 (5 bases). The length of the CDR3 is 16 residues. V was trimmed by 4 bases and J by 0 bases, leaving 13 bases between them. CDR1 is LGHNA and CDR2 is YSLEER in the germline V gene. The chain's CDR3 is CASSPAWGSSYNEQFF. CDR3 DNA sequence: TGCGCCAGCAGCCCTGCGTGGGGCAGCTCCTACAATGAGCAGTTCTTC.

The chain combines TRBV15 with TRBJ2-2; D gene uncertain. This CDR3 contains 14 residues. Per the germline V gene, CDR1 is LNHNV and CDR2 is YYDKDF (reference sequence). Trimming removed 0 bases from V and 2 bases from J, with 4 bases in between. The CDR3 DNA reads as TGTGCCACCAGCAGAGACTCTAACACCGGGGAGCTGTTTTTT. It specifies CATSRDSNTGELFF.

Only a few counts were recorded for this clone. V and J are TRBV28 and TRBJ1-5, with a weak D call TRBD1 (6 bases). The CDR3 covers 16 residues. CDR1 MDHEN and CDR2 SYDVKM come from the germline V gene. The ends were cut back, 2 bases at V and 11 bases at J, with 22 bases in the middle. CDR3 nucleotide sequence: TGTGCCAGCAGTTTACCGCGCCAGGGGACCCTCCGGGCCCAGCATTTT. This sequence encodes CASSLPRQGTLRAQHF.

The chain joins TRBV2 to TRBJ1-2; 9 bases line up with TRBD1. V shed 2 bases and J 4 bases; nucleotides not matched to a gene: 5. CDR3 length equals 15 residues. Germline assignment: CDR1 SNHLY and CDR2 FYNNEI. Here the CDR3 DNA reads TGTGCCAGCAGTGAACAACTGACAGGGGGCTATGGCTACACCTTC. It codes for CASSEQLTGGYGYTF.

The rearrangement uses TRBV5-4 and TRBJ2-7; weak D call: TRBD1 (6 bases). Trimming shortened V by 4 bases and J by 2 bases, and 13 bases separated the two germline ends. CDR1 is SGHNT and CDR2 is YYREEE in the germline V gene (reference sequence). CDR3 length: 14 amino acids. The CDR3 sequence is CASSPNRVPYEQYF. The CDR3 nucleotides are TGTGCCAGCAGCCCTAACAGGGTACCCTACGAGCAGTACTTC.

The chain is built from TRBV5-1 and TRBJ2-7; TRBD2 is a possible D gene (5 bases). Germline V CDR1 and CDR2: SGHRS, YFSETQ. This CDR3 region has 16 residues. V was cut by 4 bases and J by 0 bases, with 17 bases left in between. The CDR3 reads CASSPGGPVNSYEQYF. CDR3 DNA sequence: TGCGCCAGCAGCCCGGGCGGGCCCGTTAACTCCTACGAGCAGTACTTC.

This sequence joins TRBV4-3 and TRBJ2-5; 13 bases match TRBD2. CDR3 length: 15 amino acids. Trimming cost V 4 bases and J 7 bases; bases outside gene matches: 6. CDR1 is LGHNA and CDR2 is YSLEER in the germline V gene. The CDR3 DNA follows: TGCGCCAGCAGCCTAGGACTAGCGGGGGTGGGGACCCAGTACTTC. Its translation is CASSLGLAGVGTQYF.

This clone showed up just a few times. This chain links TRBV5-4 with TRBJ1-1, with a tentative D call TRBD1 (5 bases). V shed 5 bases and J shed 12 bases, with 26 bases lying between them. Germline lookup yields CDR1 SGHNT and CDR2 YYREEE (reference sequence). The CDR3 consists of 15 residues. The CDR3 sequence is CASRRWDGQGFSTFF. CDR3 in DNA: TGTGCCAGCAGAAGGTGGGATGGGCAGGGCTTTTCAACTTTCTTT.

This rearrangement joins TRBV12-3 or TRBV12-4 to TRBJ1-1, with 9 bases matching TRBD1. V was pared by 5 bases and J by 11 bases, with 3 bases of the junction left unmatched. The CDR3 length is 11 residues. Here the CDR3 reads CASSGTGRAFF. The CDR3 nucleotides read TGTGCCAGCAGTGGGACAGGGAGGGCTTTCTTT.

The chain is built from TRBV18 and TRBJ1-1, with TRBD1 matching 8 bases. After removal of 5 bases from V and 5 bases from J, the junction contained 7 bases not matched to a gene. This CDR3 has 14 residues. Germline V gene sequence: CDR1 KGHSH, CDR2 LQKENI. Here the CDR3 DNA reads TGTGCCAGCTCATCTAAGACAGGGGTTACTGAAGCTTTCTTT. Its protein product is CASSSKTGVTEAFF.

The CDR3 DNA follows: TGTGCCAGCAGTCCCTACCCGGGTCGGGATGGCTACACCTTC. Translating gives CASSPYPGRDGYTF. This chain connects TRBV27 to TRBJ1-2; no firm D call. The CDR3 sequence is 14 residues long. Trimming took 5 bases from V and 6 from J, leaving 16 bases between them. Germline CDR1 MNHEY, CDR2 SMNVEV (reference sequence).

This sequence joins TRBV6-2 or TRBV6-3 and TRBJ2-1; possible D gene TRBD2, 6 bases. The germline V gene encodes CDR1 MNHEY and CDR2 SVGEGT. V gave up 4 bases and J gave up 6 bases, with 13 bases separating them. This CDR3 contains 14 residues. Written as DNA, the CDR3 is TGTGCCAGCAGTTCAACGGGAGATCTCAATGAGCAGTTCTTC. Translated: CASSSTGDLNEQFF.

A few counts support this clone. The genes are TRBV19 and TRBJ2-2; tentative D call: TRBD1 (6 bases). Trimming pared 3 bases from V and 5 bases from J, leaving 10 bases between. Looked up from germline, CDR1 is LNHDA and CDR2 is SQIVND (reference sequence). This CDR3 is 14 amino acids long. This CDR3 reads CASSIVTGTGELFF. DNA for the CDR3: TGTGCCAGTAGTATTGTTACAGGGACCGGGGAGCTGTTTTTT.

This chain links TRBV7-5 with TRBJ2-4; TRBD2, the table's D call, was not compared with the DNA. TRBV7-5 is recorded as a pseudogene. This CDR3 has 17 amino acids. CDR3 DNA: TGTGTCAGAAGCTCCCGCCGACGAGGTGAGTCCAAAAACATTCAGTACTTC. Amino acid sequence: CVRSSRRRGESKNIQYF.

The J gene is TRBJ1-2, the V gene TRBV29-1; D call uncertain. Trimming shortened V by 6 bases and J by 12 bases, and 8 bases separated the two germline ends. CDR3 length: 8 residues. Germline V gene sequence: CDR1 SQVTM, CDR2 ANQGSEA. The CDR3 loop is CSVGVNTF. The CDR3 DNA reads as TGCAGCGTCGGGGTCAACACCTTC. Complete variable domain (other parts from reference TRBV29-1 and TRBJ1-2): SAVISQKPSRDICQRGTSLTIQCQVDSQVTMMFWYRQQPGQSLTLIATANQGSEATYESGFVIDKFPISRPNLTFSTLTVSNMSPEDSSIYLCSVGVNTFGSGTRLTVV.

The chain employs TRBV11-2 and TRBJ2-3; D might be TRBD2 (5 bases). Germline V gene sequence: CDR1 SGHAT, CDR2 FQNNGV. The CDR3 is 15 residues long. Trimming shortened V by 1 base and J by 2 bases, and 10 bases separated the two germline ends. The CDR3 nucleotides are TGTGCCAGCAGCTTAGTTGGAGGACCCACAGATACGCAGTATTTT. This codes for CASSLVGGPTDTQYF.